The 11 T cell receptor beta chains listed next were all sequenced from one sample in a study of blood T cell repertoires in COVID-19. Only in-frame clones appear in the TCRdb table, and some are missing; sequencing was by immunoSEQ multiplex PCR. The sample yields 190,000 or so clones, under 85% seen once. Sequencing was performed on peripheral blood. Receptors originate from a woman older than 75 with acute or convalescent COVID-19.

This clone appeared a single time. The rearrangement joins TRBV5-1 to TRBJ2-5; TRBD2 matches 11 bases. The CDR3 totals 15 residues. In germline, CDR1 is SGHRS, CDR2 YFSETQ. The trim removed 7 bases at V and 0 bases at J, leaving 5 bases unmatched. As DNA, the CDR3 is TGCGCCAGCCGTAGCGGGGGGGAGTACCAAGAGACCCAGTACTTC. This codes for CASRSGGEYQETQYF. The full variable domain, completed using reference TRBV5-1 and TRBJ2-5, is KAGVTQTPRYLIKTRGQQVTLSCSPISGHRSVSWYQQTPGQGLQFLFEYFSETQRNKGNFPGRFSGRQFSNSRSEMNVSTLELGDSALYLCASRSGGEYQETQYFGPGTRLLVL.

The chain uses TRBV5-1 and TRBJ2-5, with a possible D match to TRBD2 (5 bases). The germline gives CDR1 SGHRS, CDR2 YFSETQ. This CDR3 is built from 14 residues. V was clipped by 5 bases and J by 0 bases, with 11 bases between them. As DNA, the CDR3 is TGCGCCAGCAGAGCGGAAACGTACCAAGAGACCCAGTACTTC. Its translation is CASRAETYQETQYF.

This rearrangement joins TRBV7-2 to TRBJ2-3; TRBD1 aligns across 11 bases. The junction had 7 bases not matched to a gene; V was cut back by 4 bases and J by 1 base. This CDR3 spans 17 amino acids. The V gene's germline CDR1 is SGHTA and CDR2 FQGNSA. The CDR3 reads CASSSPRTGGGTDTQYF. The CDR3 DNA is TGTGCCAGCAGCTCTCCCCGGACAGGGGGCGGCACAGATACGCAGTATTTT. The entire variable domain, with the rest obtained from reference TRBV7-2 and TRBJ2-3, is as follows: GAGVSQSPSNKVTEKGKDVELRCDPISGHTALYWYRQSLGQGLEFLIYFQGNSAPDKSGLPSDRFSAERTGGSVSTLTIQRTQQEDSAVYLCASSSPRTGGGTDTQYFGPGTRLTVL.

The rearrangement uses TRBV30 and TRBJ1-2; no definite D call. V lost 0 bases and J lost 8, with 10 bases in between. Germline CDR1 is GTSNPN and CDR2 is SVGIG (reference sequence). The CDR3 length is 12 residues. The chain's CDR3 is CAWSVSRRGYTF. CDR3 DNA: TGTGCCTGGAGTGTAAGTCGCAGGGGCTACACCTTC.

V gene TRBV10-1 combines with J gene TRBJ2-7; 10 nucleotides line up with TRBD2. The CDR3 has 15 amino acids. Per the germline V gene, CDR1 is WNHNN and CDR2 is SYGVQD (reference sequence). The J segment lost 5 bases and the V segment lost 5 bases, leaving 9 bases of the junction unmatched. CDR3 residues: CASSPSGGAAHEQYF. The CDR3 nucleotides are TGCGCCAGCAGTCCCAGCGGGGGGGCTGCGCACGAGCAGTACTTC.

The chain combines TRBV19 with TRBJ1-1; maybe TRBD1 (6 bases). CDR3 length: 12 amino acids. The V and J ends lost 7 bases and 4 bases respectively, with 10 bases between them. CDR1 LNHDA and CDR2 SQIVND come from the germline V gene (reference sequence). CDR3 nucleotide sequence: TGTGCCAGTAACGACAGGCGCACTGAAGCTTTCTTT. Encoded protein: CASNDRRTEAFF.

Only one count was recorded for this clone. This chain links TRBV4-2 with TRBJ1-6, with D perhaps matching TRBD1 (6 bases). CDR3 length: 15 amino acids. V gave up 2 bases and J gave up 7 bases, with 12 bases separating them. Germline values: CDR1 LGHNA, CDR2 YNFKEQ. This CDR3 reads CASSQPGQSNSPLHF. CDR3 DNA: TGTGCCAGCAGCCAACCAGGACAGAGCAATTCACCCCTCCACTTT.

The chain is built from TRBV3-1 (or the pseudogene TRBV3-2) and TRBJ2-3; 11 bases align to TRBD2. V lost 1 base to trimming and J lost 3 bases; unmatched junction nucleotides: 6. The CDR3 runs 17 residues. Germline V gives CDR1 LGHDT, CDR2 YNNKEL (reference sequence). Here the CDR3 DNA reads TGTGCCAGCAGCCAAGGAAGTAGCGGGGGGGCTACAGATACGCAGTATTTT. Translation: CASSQGSSGGATDTQYF.

This clone was picked up one time. The chain uses TRBV5-1 and TRBJ2-7; TRBD1 matches 12 bases. The CDR3 length is 19 residues. V lost 4 bases, J lost 0 bases, and 14 bases stayed unmatched. The germline V gene has CDR1 SGHRS and CDR2 YFSETQ. CDR3 sequence reads: CASSTGRGQGAPSSYEQYF. The CDR3 DNA is TGCGCCAGCAGCACCGGTAGGGGACAGGGGGCACCAAGCTCCTACGAGCAGTACTTC.

As for this clone: The sample has other DNA sequences that encode this CDR3 too. V usage is TRBV7-3 and J usage is TRBJ1-1; 8 nucleotides align to TRBD1. The CDR3 is 14 amino acids. Germline V gives CDR1 SGHTA, CDR2 FQGTGA. V dropped 5 bases and J dropped 5; count of bases not matched to a gene: 7. This CDR3 reads CASSPGTGGTEAFF. In nucleotides, the CDR3 is TGTGCCAGCAGCCCCGGGACAGGTGGAACTGAAGCTTTCTTT.

The rearrangement links TRBV5-5 to TRBJ1-4; D ambiguous. This CDR3 region has 17 residues. Germline V lookup: CDR1 SGHKS, CDR2 YYEKEE (reference sequence). V was pared by 0 bases and J by 4 bases, with 16 bases between. DNA for the CDR3: TGTGCCAGCAGCTTGGCCCCTTTGGCAGGCTATAATGAAAAACTGTTTTTT. Amino acid sequence: CASSLAPLAGYNEKLFF.